The 21 T cell receptor beta chains listed next were all sequenced from one sample in a study of siplizumab effects on memory and regulatory T cells. Sequencing was performed with immunoSEQ multiplex PCR; in TCRdb, only in-frame clones are kept and a portion is missing. The sample records 65,000 to 70,000 clones, around 90% being singletons. Input material: Tregs sorted from blood. The receptor source for this set is a human donor in good health.

This clone was detected once. The genes are TRBV20-1 and TRBJ1-1; the D gene is possibly TRBD1 (5 bases). CDR1 DFQATT and CDR2 SNEGSKA come from the germline V gene (reference sequence). The CDR3 runs to 11 residues. With 7 bases removed from V and 8 bases from J, the gap between germline ends came to 14 bases. The CDR3 loop reads CSGASGEEAFF. The CDR3 coding sequence is TGCAGTGGGGCTTCGGGGGAGGAAGCTTTCTTT.

The gene calls are TRBV6-4 and TRBJ1-2; 8 bases are a match to TRBD1. This CDR3 has 15 amino acids. Trimming took 6 bases from V and 8 from J; bases not matched to a gene: 14. Germline CDR1 is MRHNA and CDR2 is SNTAGT. In nucleotides, the CDR3 is TGTGCCAGCAGCCCATGGGAGGACAGGGTCAAAGGCTACACCTTC. Translation gives CASSPWEDRVKGYTF.

The rearrangement uses TRBV4-1 and TRBJ2-1, with 13 nucleotides matching TRBD2. CDR1 and CDR2 from the germline V gene are MGHRA and YSYEKL. CDR3 length equals 18 residues. J lost 10 bases, V lost 1 base, and 13 bases had no gene match. CDR3 protein: CASSQGLAGGLFSREQFF. As DNA, the CDR3 is TGCGCCAGCAGCCAAGGACTAGCGGGAGGCCTCTTTTCTCGGGAGCAGTTCTTC.

The V and J genes are TRBV19 and TRBJ2-7, with 9 bases aligning to TRBD1. CDR3 length: 14 amino acids. Germline V gene sequence: CDR1 LNHDA, CDR2 SQIVND (reference sequence). V shed 8 bases, J shed 0 bases, and the junction held 5 bases outside the gene matches. CDR3 DNA sequence: TGTGCCAGTTCTGGGACAGGGTACTCCTACGAGCAGTACTTC. Its translation: CASSGTGYSYEQYF.

The J gene is TRBJ2-1, the V gene TRBV19; 9 bases fit TRBD1. This CDR3 comprises 15 residues. Germline assignment: CDR1 LNHDA and CDR2 SQIVND (reference sequence). V lost 6 bases and J lost 2; bases outside the gene matches: 5. This CDR3 reads CASRPRDRAYNEQFF. CDR3 bases: TGTGCCAGTAGACCCCGGGACAGGGCCTACAATGAGCAGTTCTTC. The whole variable domain, filled in from reference TRBV19 and TRBJ2-1, reads DGGITQSPKYLFRKEGQNVTLSCEQNLNHDAMYWYRQDPGQGLRLIYYSQIVNDFQKGDIAEGYSVSREKKESFPLTVTSAQKNPTAFYLCASRPRDRAYNEQFFGPGTRLTVL.

The chain joins TRBV6-5 to TRBJ1-1; D gene uncertain. The germline V gene has CDR1 MNHEY and CDR2 SVGAGI. The CDR3 totals 13 residues. V lost 6 bases, J lost 1 base, and 9 bases lay in between. CDR3 nucleotides: TGTGCCAGCAGGGGAGTGCAGAACACTGAAGCTTTCTTT. Translating gives CASRGVQNTEAFF.

This CDR3 is CASSEVRRQFF. The CDR3 DNA is TGTGCCAGCAGTGAGGTCAGACGACAGTTCTTC. This chain connects TRBV6-5 to TRBJ2-1; unclear D gene. The V gene lost 5 bases and the J gene lost 13 bases, with 12 bases spanning the gap. CDR3 length equals 11 residues. The germline V gene has CDR1 MNHEY and CDR2 SVGAGI.

The chain carries TRBV28 and TRBJ2-6; no definite D call. CDR1 is MDHEN and CDR2 is SYDVKM in the germline V gene. The CDR3 sequence is 12 residues long. V lost 9 bases, J lost 2 bases, and 5 bases lay in between. CDR3 in amino acids: CASSAGANVLTF. CDR3 DNA: TGTGCCAGTTCGGCTGGGGCCAACGTCCTGACTTTC.

In nucleotides, the CDR3 is TGTGCCTGGAGTGCCCGGACAGGGGCTGAAGCTTTCTTT. Protein sequence: CAWSARTGAEAFF. The chain combines TRBV30 with TRBJ1-1; TRBD1 matches 9 bases. The CDR3 is 13 amino acids. Per the germline V gene, CDR1 is GTSNPN and CDR2 is SVGIG (reference sequence). The ends lost 1 base at V and 6 bases at J; junction bases unmatched: 3.

The rearrangement uses TRBV18 and TRBJ1-1; D is undetermined. This CDR3 region has 13 residues. CDR1 KGHSH and CDR2 LQKENI come from the germline V gene. Between the trimmed V and J ends, which lost 1 base and 7 bases, there was a span of 10 bases. The CDR3 DNA sequence: TGTGCCAGCTCACCACTTGTAATTTTTGAAGCTTTCTTT. It specifies CASSPLVIFEAFF.

The V and J genes are TRBV11-3 and TRBJ2-3, with 9 bases aligning to TRBD2. CDR3 length: 17 amino acids. V gave up 5 bases and J gave up 0 bases; unmatched junction bases: 9. The V gene's germline CDR1 is SGHNT and CDR2 YENEEA. The CDR3 sequence: CASSLRDTSGSTDTQYF. The CDR3 nucleotides are TGTGCCAGCAGCCTACGGGATACTAGCGGGAGCACAGATACGCAGTATTTT.

The J gene is TRBJ1-1, the V gene TRBV30; no clear D. Trimming removed 1 base at V and 4 bases at J, with 10 bases between. The V gene's germline CDR1 is GTSNPN and CDR2 SVGIG (reference sequence). The CDR3 has 13 residues. The CDR3 loop reads CAWSDHMGTEAFF. The CDR3 coding sequence is TGTGCCTGGAGTGACCACATGGGCACTGAAGCTTTCTTT.

This chain's CDR3 is CASSLRGADTQYF. CDR3 bases: TGTGCCAGCAGCTTAAGGGGTGCAGATACGCAGTATTTT. The chain uses TRBV5-6 and TRBJ2-3; D may be TRBD1 (5 bases). Trimming stripped 2 bases from V and 4 bases from J, with 8 bases between. Germline V CDR1 and CDR2: SGHDT, YYEEEE. The CDR3 covers 13 residues.

This clone has a single count. V and J are TRBV5-1 and TRBJ1-1; TRBD1 matches at 8 bases. The J segment lost 0 bases and the V segment lost 3 bases, leaving 1 base of the junction unmatched. In germline, CDR1 is SGHRS, CDR2 YFSETQ. The CDR3 consists of 14 residues. CDR3 coding DNA: TGCGCCAGCAGCTGGACAGGGATGAACACTGAAGCTTTCTTT. Protein: CASSWTGMNTEAFF.

This chain links TRBV7-9 with TRBJ1-4; 8 nucleotides match TRBD1. After removal of 5 bases from V and 6 bases from J, the junction contained 8 bases not matched to a gene. Germline CDR1 reads SEHNR; CDR2 reads FQNEAQ (reference sequence). The CDR3 has 15 amino acids. CDR3 coding DNA: TGTGCCAGCAGCCCAGCAGGGGGCATCTATGAAAAACTGTTTTTT. This gives the protein CASSPAGGIYEKLFF.

The J gene is TRBJ1-6, the V gene TRBV9; D is uncertain. The CDR3 is made up of 14 amino acids. V dropped 3 bases and J dropped 5 bases, with 9 bases sitting between them. Germline V gene lookup returns CDR1 SGDLS and CDR2 YYNGEE. In nucleotides, the CDR3 is TGTGCCAGCAGCGGAGGATTTAATAATTCACCCCTCCACTTT. Its protein is CASSGGFNNSPLHF.

This rearrangement joins TRBV6-4 to TRBJ1-5; 7 bases map to TRBD1. CDR3 length equals 15 residues. The trim removed 8 bases at V and 7 bases at J, leaving 14 bases unmatched. Germline V lookup: CDR1 MRHNA, CDR2 SNTAGT. For the CDR3, the DNA is TGTGCCAGCTCCAAGGGGGCGGTCTCTGACCAGCCCCAGCATTTT. The encoded protein is CASSKGAVSDQPQHF.

The chain combines TRBV2 with TRBJ2-7; D is uncertain. The V and J ends lost 10 bases and 3 bases respectively, with 22 bases between them. The CDR3 has 15 residues. From germline, CDR1 is SNHLY and CDR2 FYNNEI. CDR3 in amino acids: CATSATRQSNYEQYF. The CDR3 coding sequence is TGTGCCACCTCAGCGACCCGGCAGTCGAACTACGAGCAGTACTTC.

This clone was counted only a few times. V usage is TRBV7-8 and J usage is TRBJ2-7; 7 bases are shared with TRBD1. Germline CDR1 is SGHVS and CDR2 is FQNEAQ. V shed 5 bases and J 2 bases; nucleotides not matched to a gene: 6. This CDR3 region has 14 residues. The CDR3 DNA sequence: TGTGCCAGCAGCCGCCGGGACAGTGCCTACGAGCAGTACTTC. It specifies CASSRRDSAYEQYF.

V is TRBV5-8 and J is TRBJ1-1, with a weak D call TRBD1 (6 bases). Germline V lookup: CDR1 SGHTS, CDR2 YDEGEE. The ends were cut back, 4 bases at V and 7 bases at J, with 17 bases in the middle. The CDR3 covers 14 residues. The CDR3 DNA follows: TGTGCCAGCAGCCCACTCTGGGGGGCGGGTGAAGCTTTCTTT. Translating gives CASSPLWGAGEAFF.

This rearrangement joins TRBV10-3 to TRBJ2-1; the match to TRBD2 covers 10 bases. Losses at the gene ends were 3 bases for V and 8 bases for J; bases not matched to a gene: 7. The germline CDR1 and CDR2 sequences are ENHRY and SYGVKD. The CDR3 length is 15 residues. The CDR3 DNA is TGTGCCATCAGTGAAAATAGCGGGAGGTCCGATGAGCAGTTCTTC. It is translated as CAISENSGRSDEQFF.